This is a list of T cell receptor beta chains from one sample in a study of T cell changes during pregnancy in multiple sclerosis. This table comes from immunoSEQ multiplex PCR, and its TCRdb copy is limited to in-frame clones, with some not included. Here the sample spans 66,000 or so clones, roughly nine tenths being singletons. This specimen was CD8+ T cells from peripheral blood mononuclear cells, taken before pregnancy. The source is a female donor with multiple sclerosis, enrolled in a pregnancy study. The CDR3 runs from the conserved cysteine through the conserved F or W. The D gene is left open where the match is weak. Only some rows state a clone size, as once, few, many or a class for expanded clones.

CDR3: CASSEAGLAGSYNEQFF
DNA: TGTGCCAGCAGTGAAGCCGGACTAGCGGGGTCCTACAATGAGCAGTTCTTC
J: TRBJ2-1
V: TRBV2
D: TRBD2
length: 17
size: once

CDR3: CASSLSGGDPSSTDTQYF
DNA: TGTGCCAGCAGTTTATCGGGGGGAGACCCCTCTAGCACAGATACGCAGTATTTT
J: TRBJ2-3
V: TRBV27
D: .
length: 18
size: .

CDR3: CASSEDFSSYNEQFF
DNA: TGTGCCAGCAGTGAAGACTTTAGCTCCTACAATGAGCAGTTCTTC
J: TRBJ2-1
V: TRBV2
D: .
length: 15
size: .

CDR3: CASSEGTASNQPQHF
DNA: TGTGCCAGCAGTGAAGGGACAGCGTCCAATCAGCCCCAGCATTTT
J: TRBJ1-5
V: TRBV2
D: .
length: 15
size: .

CDR3: CATSTTINRGDSNQPQHF
DNA: TGTGCCACCAGCACCACCATCAACCGGGGGGATAGCAATCAGCCCCAGCATTTT
J: TRBJ1-5
V: TRBV15
D: .
length: 18
size: .

CDR3: CASSLAWSGGSGGVVYEQYF
DNA: TGTGCCAGCAGCTTAGCTTGGTCGGGGGGTAGCGGGGGGGTAGTCTACGAGCAGTACTTC
J: TRBJ2-7
V: TRBV7-2
D: TRBD2
length: 20
size: .

CDR3: CASSPLRDEQYF
DNA: TGTGCCAGCAGCCCCCTCCGGGACGAGCAGTACTTC
J: TRBJ2-7
V: TRBV7-9
D: .
length: 12
size: .

CDR3: CASGLVEGQTYQEAFF
DNA: TGTGCTAGTGGTTTGGTAGAAGGTCAGACATACCAGGAAGCTTTCTTT
J: TRBJ1-1
V: TRBV12-5
D: .
length: 16
size: .

CDR3: CASSPDRISYEQYF
DNA: TGTGCCAGCAGTCCCGACAGGATCTCCTACGAGCAGTACTTC
J: TRBJ2-7
V: TRBV27
D: .
length: 14
size: .

CDR3: CASSLDRGGYEQYF
DNA: TGTGCCAGCAGCTTAGACAGGGGAGGCTACGAGCAGTACTTC
J: TRBJ2-7
V: TRBV7-9
D: .
length: 14
size: .

CDR3: CASRIRVDIQYF
DNA: TGTGCCAGCAGGATCCGGGTAGACATTCAGTACTTC
J: TRBJ2-4
V: TRBV2
D: .
length: 12
size: .